This entry lists 28 T cell receptor beta chains sequenced from one sample in a study of early T cells in non-severe SARS-CoV-2 infection. TCRdb fed the 5' RACE reads into MiXCR, producing one record per CDR3 protein. The sample records approximately 120,000 distinct CDR3 sequences, 15% being singletons. The sample consisted of whole blood. These TCRs come from an adult who was a healthcare worker with PCR-confirmed SARS-CoV-2 infection or an uninfected control (not recorded which).

V gene TRBV6-1 combines with J gene TRBJ2-1; the match to TRBD2 covers 10 bases. The CDR3 length is 16 residues. Germline values: CDR1 MNHNS, CDR2 SASEGT. After removal of 5 bases from V and 2 bases from J, the junction contained 6 bases not matched to a gene. In DNA form, the CDR3 reads TGTGCCAGCAGTCTCGCCCTAGCGGGGGCCTACAATGAGCAGTTCTTC. This gives the protein CASSLALAGAYNEQFF.

The rearrangement links TRBV7-9 to TRBJ2-1; D gene uncertain. This CDR3 has 17 amino acids. Trimming removed 2 bases at V and 5 bases at J, with 19 bases between. Germline loops: CDR1 SEHNR, CDR2 FQNEAQ (reference sequence). The CDR3 loop reads CASSLFDWDFYNNEQFF. The CDR3 coding sequence is TGTGCCAGCAGCTTATTTGATTGGGATTTCTACAACAATGAGCAGTTCTTC.

The table lists this clonotype with a few counts. The chain has TRBV20-1 and TRBJ1-1, with no clear D. Trimming removed 3 bases at V and 0 bases at J, with 8 bases between. The germline gives CDR1 DFQATT, CDR2 SNEGSKA (reference sequence). This CDR3 comprises 13 residues. CDR3 nucleotides: TGCAGTGCTAGTCTCGCCATGAACACTGAAGCTTTCTTT. It translates to CSASLAMNTEAFF.

The rearrangement joins TRBV4-2 to TRBJ2-7, with 10 bases aligning to TRBD2. In germline, CDR1 is LGHNA, CDR2 YNFKEQ. V was clipped by 1 base and J by 0 bases; unmatched bases: 6. This CDR3 region has 17 residues. CDR3 DNA sequence: TGTGCCAGCAGCCAAGTTGAACTAGCGGGGAGCTCCTACGAGCAGTACTTC. This translates into CASSQVELAGSSYEQYF.

A few counts support this clonotype. The V gene is TRBV5-5, the J gene TRBJ2-2; D gene unclear. The CDR3 extends over 14 amino acids. Germline lookup yields CDR1 SGHKS and CDR2 YYEKEE (reference sequence). The V and J ends lost 4 bases and 0 bases respectively, with 7 bases between them. The CDR3 is CASSPPPNTGELFF. The CDR3 nucleotides read TGTGCCAGCAGCCCCCCCCCGAACACCGGGGAGCTGTTTTTT.

This clonotype appeared a few times. The gene calls are TRBV5-6 and TRBJ1-2; D remains ambiguous. The germline V and J ends were trimmed by 0 bases and 8 bases, with 11 bases remaining between them. Germline CDR1 is SGHDT and CDR2 is YYEEEE. This CDR3 is built from 13 residues. The CDR3 here is CASSLASKGGYTF. CDR3 nucleotides: TGTGCCAGCAGCTTGGCTTCCAAGGGAGGCTACACCTTC.

The chain recombines TRBV18 with TRBJ1-5; TRBD1 agrees at 9 bases. Germline V gives CDR1 KGHSH, CDR2 LQKENI. With V trimmed by 2 bases and J by 4 bases, 9 bases remained unmatched. CDR3 length: 17 amino acids. CDR3 DNA: TGTGCCAGCTCACCAGCGGGACAGGGTAAATTTAATCAGCCCCAGCATTTT. Protein product: CASSPAGQGKFNQPQHF.

The J gene is TRBJ2-5, the V gene TRBV29-1, with D maybe TRBD1 (5 bases). Germline CDR1 is SQVTM and CDR2 is ANQGSEA. V gave up 3 bases and J gave up 3 bases, with 8 bases separating them. The CDR3 has 12 residues. In DNA, the CDR3 is TGCAGCGTTGATGACAGTAAAGAGACCCAGTACTTC. This translates into CSVDDSKETQYF.

This rearrangement joins TRBV7-8 to TRBJ2-2, with unresolved D. V was clipped by 3 bases and J by 8 bases, with 7 bases between them. Germline V CDR1 and CDR2: SGHVS, FQNEAQ. This CDR3 region has 12 residues. In nucleotides, the CDR3 is TGTGCCAGCAGCTTCGAAGCGGGGGAGCTGTTTTTT. It translates to CASSFEAGELFF.

In nucleotides, the CDR3 is TGCGCCAGCGGGCGGGCCAACGAGCAGTACTTC. Translation: CASGRANEQYF. The chain carries TRBV10-2 and TRBJ2-7; possibly TRBD2 for D (5 bases). Per the germline V gene, CDR1 is WSHSY and CDR2 is SAAADI. This CDR3 is 11 amino acids long. Trimming removed 8 bases from V and 5 bases from J, with 10 bases in between.

The chain carries TRBV6-1 and TRBJ2-2, with D possibly being TRBD2 (6 bases). Looked up from germline, CDR1 is MNHNS and CDR2 is SASEGT. CDR3 length: 14 amino acids. Deletions cut 7 bases from V and 2 bases from J, with 11 bases between. The DNA of the CDR3 is TGTGCCAGCACCCGGGACTCTAACACCGGGGAGCTGTTTTTT. This codes for CASTRDSNTGELFF.

The genes are TRBV7-6 and TRBJ1-3; maybe TRBD1 (5 bases). Germline-derived CDR1 and CDR2 are SGHVS and FNYEAQ. Trimming removed 5 bases from V and 0 bases from J, with 8 bases in between. The CDR3 has 14 amino acids. The CDR3 region has the DNA TGTGCCAGCAGCGGGGACGTCTCTGGAAACACCATATATTTT. This gives the protein CASSGDVSGNTIYF.

This clonotype was seen more than once but under ten times. The V and J genes are TRBV7-9 and TRBJ2-1, with 11 positions matching TRBD1. V shed 7 bases and J 7 bases; nucleotides not matched to a gene: 9. The CDR3 covers 15 residues. CDR1 and CDR2 from the germline V gene are SEHNR and FQNEAQ (reference sequence). The CDR3 loop is CASTPLGQGANEQFF. The CDR3 DNA is TGTGCCAGCACCCCCCTAGGACAGGGGGCGAATGAGCAGTTCTTC.

A word on this clonotype: Because it lacks the conserved phenylalanine or tryptophan at the end, this CDR3 is likely a read error. The gene calls are TRBV5-1 and TRBJ1-1, with D tentatively TRBD1 (5 bases). This CDR3 region has 14 residues. The germline V gene has CDR1 SGHRS and CDR2 YFSETQ. With 3 bases removed from V and 3 bases from J, the gap between germline ends came to 12 bases. The CDR3 nucleotides read TGCGCCAGCAGCTCCCCCCCGGGGCACACTGAAGCTTTCTTA. Amino acid sequence: CASSSPPGHTEAFL.

V gene TRBV27 combines with J gene TRBJ2-3; TRBD2 matches 12 bases. Germline CDR1 and CDR2: MNHEY and SMNVEV (reference sequence). V lost 7 bases and J lost 4; bases outside the gene matches: 6. The CDR3 is 15 amino acids. CDR3 in DNA: TGTGCCAGCAATTCCCTAGCGGGGGGGGCAGATACGCAGTATTTT. Protein product: CASNSLAGGADTQYF.

This clonotype has a count of ten or more. V gene TRBV9 combines with J gene TRBJ2-2; D remains ambiguous. Germline CDR1 is SGDLS and CDR2 is YYNGEE. V lost 1 base to trimming and J lost 2 bases, with 15 bases between them. The CDR3 runs 17 residues. CDR3 loop: CASSVNQAVPNTGELFF. CDR3 nucleotides: TGTGCCAGCAGCGTAAATCAGGCGGTACCAAACACCGGGGAGCTGTTTTTT.

The rearrangement uses TRBV28 and TRBJ2-5; 9 positions agree with TRBD1. The junction had 3 bases not matched to a gene; V was cut back by 5 bases and J by 2 bases. This CDR3 comprises 14 residues. CDR1 MDHEN and CDR2 SYDVKM come from the germline V gene. CDR3 sequence (DNA): TGTGCCAGCAGTGGGGACAGGGAACAAGAGACCCAGTACTTC. Its protein is CASSGDREQETQYF.

In this sample, this clonotype turned up a few times. V is TRBV10-3 and J is TRBJ2-3; 12 bases fit TRBD2. The germline gives CDR1 ENHRY, CDR2 SYGVKD. This CDR3 spans 18 amino acids. The J segment lost 3 bases and the V segment lost 4 bases, leaving 11 bases of the junction unmatched. The CDR3 DNA is TGTGCCATCAGTGGTAAAGGCCGGACTAGCGGGGATACAGATACGCAGTATTTT. It is translated as CAISGKGRTSGDTDTQYF.

A few counts support this clonotype. The rearrangement joins TRBV19 to TRBJ2-5; D assignment may be TRBD1 or TRBD2 (6 bases each). The CDR3 length is 12 residues. The V gene lost 3 bases and the J gene lost 5 bases, with 7 bases spanning the gap. Germline CDR1 is LNHDA and CDR2 is SQIVND (reference sequence). CDR3: CASSMGGETQYF. The CDR3 DNA follows: TGTGCCAGTAGTATGGGGGGCGAGACCCAGTACTTC.

In its sample, this clonotype was seen a few times. The chain has TRBV7-9 and TRBJ2-6; no clear D. The V gene lost 5 bases and the J gene lost 0 bases, with 20 bases spanning the gap. This CDR3 is 19 amino acids long. CDR1 and CDR2 (germline): SEHNR, FQNEAQ (reference sequence). The DNA for the CDR3 is TGTGCCAGCAGCGAGCTCTTATCCCCCTTTTTCTCTGGGGCCAACGTCCTGACTTTC. It yields the protein CASSELLSPFFSGANVLTF.

CDR3 DNA: TGCGCCAGCAGCAACGCCTTAGCGGGGGCCGGCACAGATACGCAGTATTTT. Translating it yields CASSNALAGAGTDTQYF. The V gene is TRBV5-1, the J gene TRBJ2-3; 9 bases line up with TRBD2. Germline V gives CDR1 SGHRS, CDR2 YFSETQ. CDR3 length: 17 amino acids. The V segment lost 4 bases and the J segment 1 base; nucleotides outside the gene matches: 10. The full variable domain, its missing parts supplied by reference TRBV5-1 and TRBJ2-3, is KAGVTQTPRYLIKTRGQQVTLSCSPISGHRSVSWYQQTPGQGLQFLFEYFSETQRNKGNFPGRFSGRQFSNSRSEMNVSTLELGDSALYLCASSNALAGAGTDTQYFGPGTRLTVL.

This rearrangement joins TRBV5-1 to TRBJ2-3; possibly TRBD2 for D (7 bases). Germline V gene lookup returns CDR1 SGHRS and CDR2 YFSETQ. The CDR3 is 15 amino acids. Trimming cost V 2 bases and J 0 bases, with 10 bases left between them. This CDR3 is CASSFGGRSTDTQYF. CDR3 sequence (DNA): TGCGCCAGCAGCTTCGGGGGGCGAAGCACAGATACGCAGTATTTT.

This chain connects TRBV7-9 to TRBJ1-5, with D possibly TRBD1 on 6 matching bases. This CDR3 region has 15 residues. V lost 3 bases and J 0 bases, leaving 9 bases between the germline ends. Germline V gene data show CDR1 as SEHNR and CDR2 as FQNEAQ (reference sequence). The chain's CDR3 is CASSLDSLSNQPQHF. For the CDR3, the DNA is TGTGCCAGCAGCTTGGACAGCCTTAGCAATCAGCCCCAGCATTTT.

The chain couples TRBV7-6 to TRBJ2-2; D remains ambiguous. The CDR3 is made up of 12 amino acids. Trimming shortened V by 3 bases and J by 7 bases, and 6 bases separated the two germline ends. Germline assignment: CDR1 SGHVS and CDR2 FNYEAQ. The CDR3, as DNA: TGTGCCAGCAGCTTGGACCTCGGGGAGCTGTTTTTT. This gives the protein CASSLDLGELFF. The whole variable domain, filled in from reference TRBV7-6 and TRBJ2-2, reads GAGVSQSPRYKVTKRGQDVALRCDPISGHVSLYWYRQALGQGPEFLTYFNYEAQQDKSGLPNDRFSAERPEGSISTLTIQRTEQRDSAMYRCASSLDLGELFFGEGSRLTVL.

The chain carries TRBV6-1 and TRBJ2-7, with D possibly matching TRBD2 (5 bases). With 7 bases removed from V and 7 bases from J, the gap between germline ends came to 23 bases. Per germline, CDR1 MNHNS and CDR2 SASEGT. CDR3 length: 15 residues. CDR3 in amino acids: CASTAIATNLLEQYF. DNA for the CDR3: TGTGCCAGCACTGCAATAGCGACAAACCTTCTGGAGCAGTACTTC.

This clonotype was counted a single time. At one boundary the junction diverges from the germline segment, which might be a read error. The genes are TRBV5-4 and TRBJ1-2; a weak D match, TRBD1 (6 bases). The germline gives CDR1 SGHNT, CDR2 YYREEE (reference sequence). The CDR3 extends over 13 amino acids. CDR3 DNA sequence: TGTGCCAGAAGCTCGACAGGACAGTATGGCTACACCTTC. This translates into CARSSTGQYGYTF.

The table lists this clonotype with a few counts. This sequence joins TRBV7-9 and TRBJ2-3; D is possibly TRBD2 (6 bases). The CDR3 is 16 residues long. The V gene lost 3 bases and the J gene lost 4 bases, with 17 bases spanning the gap. Per germline, CDR1 SEHNR and CDR2 FQNEAQ (reference sequence). CDR3 sequence (DNA): TGTGCCAGCAGCTTTTGGCGGGAAAAGAGGGCAGATACGCAGTATTTT. It codes for CASSFWREKRADTQYF. Based on the CDR3 plus reference TRBV7-9 and TRBJ2-3, the full variable domain is DTGVSQNPRHKITKRGQNVTFRCDPISEHNRLYWYRQTLGQGPEFLTYFQNEAQLEKSRLLSDRFSAERPKGSFSTLEIQRTEQGDSAMYLCASSFWREKRADTQYFGPGTRLTVL.

This clonotype came up many times. The chain carries TRBV30 and TRBJ2-4; 11 bases fit TRBD2. The V segment lost 3 bases and the J segment 0 bases; nucleotides outside the gene matches: 1. The CDR3 extends over 15 amino acids. Germline V gives CDR1 GTSNPN, CDR2 SVGIG (reference sequence). The CDR3 nucleotides are TGTGCCTGGAGACTAGCGGGGGCAGCCAAAAACATTCAGTACTTC. Encoded protein: CAWRLAGAAKNIQYF.